This passage covers 2 T cell receptor beta chains from one sample sequenced in a study of tumor-infiltrating lymphocytes in primary liver carcinoma. TCR beta cDNA was made from 500 ng total RNA with a constant-region primer. Slightly modified ARM-PCR with three nested multiplex PCR rounds yielded TCR beta libraries. The first two PCR rounds used TRBV1-TRBV30 primers with a Cbeta primer, nine to ten cycles each. TCRdb redid the calling of the multiplex PCR reads with MiXCR, one entry per CDR3 protein. The table lists about 180,000 distinct CDR3 sequences, around 60% of them singletons. Extraction also yielded germline DNA, while blood RNA was obtained from unsorted whole blood. Sequenced material: peripheral blood. The receptors here all came from a man aged 40-50 years with primary liver carcinoma and hepatitis B virus infection.

The chain combines TRBV6-6 with TRBJ1-5, with a weak D call TRBD1 (5 bases). Germline CDR1 and CDR2: MNHNY and SVGAGI (reference sequence). CDR3 size: 14 residues. V gave up 7 bases and J gave up 4 bases, with 14 bases separating them. CDR3 nucleotide sequence: TGTGCCAGCATTACGGGTGGGGGGAATCAGCCCCAGCATTTT. It codes for CASITGGGNQPQHF.

The genes are TRBV29-1 and TRBJ1-1, with D perhaps TRBD1 (6 bases). This CDR3 spans 15 amino acids. V lost 5 bases and J 4 bases, leaving 20 bases between the germline ends. The V gene's germline CDR1 is SQVTM and CDR2 ANQGSEA. The CDR3 spells CSVKGVDSSITEAFF. The CDR3 DNA sequence: TGCAGCGTTAAGGGGGTAGACTCCTCAATCACTGAAGCTTTCTTT.